One sample yielded the 21 T cell receptor beta chains listed below, sequenced in a study of CD8+ T cells in alopecia areata (dated by TCRdb to the late 2010s). This specimen's time point label, interpreted: more than 3 weeks on oral tofacitinib. The sample's treatment or condition label, decoded: oral pan-JAK inhibitor, 5-10 mg twice daily. Library preparation was by the immunoSEQ multiplex PCR assay. RNA was extracted from all samples and reverse transcribed into cDNA, which served as template for TCR sequencing. TCRdb provides this immuneACCESS table in a form limited to in-frame rearrangements. Some clones are lacking; in checked studies, under half of them reflect an unresolved V gene, and why the rest are absent is not known. The table for this sample lists some 160,000 clones; 55% to 75% of them were counted only once. The ten largest clones take up 0.7% to 1% of the sample. The input for sequencing was CD4+ T cells sorted from blood, taken at week 4, from a patient treated with tofacitinib. The source of these receptors is a human donor with alopecia areata.

This chain links TRBV29-1 with TRBJ2-5, with 16 bases that match TRBD2. Germline V gene lookup returns CDR1 SQVTM and CDR2 ANQGSEA. After removal of 4 bases from V and 0 bases from J, the junction contained 8 bases not matched to a gene. CDR3 size: 18 residues. CDR3 DNA: TGCAGCGTTGTAAAGGGACTAGCGGGGGGGCCCCACCAAGAGACCCAGTACTTC. Amino acids: CSVVKGLAGGPHQETQYF.

The chain is built from TRBV10-3 and TRBJ2-3, with 12 bases that match TRBD1. V was clipped by 10 bases and J by 11 bases; unmatched bases: 7. CDR1 and CDR2 (germline): ENHRY, SYGVKD. This CDR3 has 12 amino acids. Here the CDR3 DNA reads TGTGCCACAGGGACAGGGGGCTATGGGCAGTATTTT. This encodes CATGTGGYGQYF.

The chain couples TRBV29-1 to TRBJ2-3; 7 bases fit TRBD2. The CDR3 extends over 13 amino acids. V lost 7 bases and J lost 2; bases outside the gene matches: 6. Germline values: CDR1 SQVTM, CDR2 ANQGSEA. This CDR3 is CSGVSGFTDTQYF. The CDR3 coding sequence is TGCAGCGGGGTTAGCGGGTTCACAGATACGCAGTATTTT.

This clone was observed a handful of times. V and J are TRBV5-1 and TRBJ2-3; D is possibly TRBD1 (5 bases). This CDR3 is built from 15 residues. V lost 4 bases to trimming and J lost 1 base, with 13 bases between them. Germline CDR1 and CDR2: SGHRS and YFSETQ. CDR3 amino acids: CASSPQGWGTDTQYF. The CDR3, as DNA: TGCGCCAGCAGCCCCCAGGGTTGGGGCACAGATACGCAGTATTTT.

The chain employs TRBV9 and TRBJ1-1, with TRBD1 matching 9 bases. This CDR3 is 15 amino acids long. The V segment lost 3 bases and the J segment 3 bases; nucleotides outside the gene matches: 6. Germline values: CDR1 SGDLS, CDR2 YYNGEE. As DNA, the CDR3 is TGTGCCAGCAGCGCGGACAGGGGAATGGACACTGAAGCTTTCTTT. Translated, it gives CASSADRGMDTEAFF.

The table lists this clone with a count of one. The gene calls are TRBV6-5 and TRBJ2-5, with D possibly being TRBD2 (5 bases). Trimming shortened V by 6 bases and J by 4 bases, and 6 bases separated the two germline ends. The CDR3 is made up of 11 amino acids. Germline CDR1 reads MNHEY; CDR2 reads SVGAGI. Written as DNA, the CDR3 is TGTGCCAGCAGCCGGGGAGAGACCCAGTACTTC. Translation: CASSRGETQYF.

CDR3 sequence: CASSPGKNTEAFF. The CDR3 nucleotides are TGCGCCAGCAGCCCGGGCAAGAACACTGAAGCTTTCTTT. J is TRBJ1-1 and V is TRBV5-1; D remains unclear. CDR3 size: 13 residues. The V and J ends lost 4 bases and 1 base respectively, with 8 bases between them. Germline CDR1 and CDR2: SGHRS and YFSETQ.

V gene TRBV2 combines with J gene TRBJ1-1, with TRBD1 identical over 7 bases. From germline, CDR1 is SNHLY and CDR2 FYNNEI. This CDR3 is 13 amino acids long. V shed 9 bases, J shed 0 bases, and the junction held 4 bases outside the gene matches. CDR3 sequence reads: CASNRGVNTEAFF. Here the CDR3 DNA reads TGTGCCAGTAACAGGGGTGTGAACACTGAAGCTTTCTTT.

The chain has TRBV29-1 and TRBJ2-5; D gene uncertain. There are 12 residues in the CDR3. The germline V gene encodes CDR1 SQVTM and CDR2 ANQGSEA. The V end was cut by 0 bases, the J end by 0 bases, with 2 bases between. The CDR3, as DNA: TGCAGCGTTGAAGAGAACCAAGAGACCCAGTACTTC. As protein: CSVEENQETQYF.

This clone was seen a few times. J is TRBJ2-1 and V is TRBV29-1; weak D call: TRBD1 (6 bases). This CDR3 has 12 residues. V was shortened by 7 bases and J by 6 bases, with 13 bases between the two germline ends. Germline CDR1 reads SQVTM; CDR2 reads ANQGSEA. Here the CDR3 reads CSELRGFNEQFF. The CDR3 DNA reads as TGCAGCGAATTAAGGGGGTTCAATGAGCAGTTCTTC.

A few counts support this clone. This chain joins TRBV29-1 and TRBJ1-2; 9 bases agree with TRBD1. V dropped 3 bases and J dropped 7; count of bases not matched to a gene: 6. The CDR3 is 13 residues long. Germline V CDR1 and CDR2: SQVTM, ANQGSEA. The CDR3, as DNA: TGCAGCGTTGAGGCGGGACAGGGCGGTGGCTACACCTTC. This gives the protein CSVEAGQGGGYTF.

The chain carries TRBV29-1 and TRBJ2-5, with D tentatively TRBD2 (5 bases). Germline CDR1 is SQVTM and CDR2 is ANQGSEA. The CDR3 covers 13 residues. V lost 5 bases and J lost 0, with 10 bases in between. The CDR3 region has the DNA TGCAGCGTTAGAGGGAACTACCAAGAGACCCAGTACTTC. Translated, it gives CSVRGNYQETQYF. Full variable domain (missing parts from reference TRBV29-1 and TRBJ2-5): SAVISQKPSRDICQRGTSLTIQCQVDSQVTMMFWYRQQPGQSLTLIATANQGSEATYESGFVIDKFPISRPNLTFSTLTVSNMSPEDSSIYLCSVRGNYQETQYFGPGTRLLVL.

This clone appeared a few times. The genes are TRBV4-1 and TRBJ1-1; TRBD1 is a possible D gene (6 bases). This CDR3 has 17 residues. The germline V gene has CDR1 MGHRA and CDR2 YSYEKL. V was shortened by 4 bases and J by 5 bases, with 23 bases between the two germline ends. The CDR3 nucleotides are TGCGCCAGCAGCCTAAGTCAGCTGGGGGCGGTGGGAACTGAAGCTTTCTTT. Protein sequence: CASSLSQLGAVGTEAFF.

In its sample, this clone was seen many times. V is TRBV30 and J is TRBJ2-1; the match to TRBD2 covers 7 bases. This CDR3 region has 15 residues. V gave up 2 bases and J gave up 4 bases; unmatched junction bases: 8. Germline V lookup: CDR1 GTSNPN, CDR2 SVGIG (reference sequence). CDR3 coding DNA: TGTGCCTGGAGTTGGGCTAGCGGATTGTACAATGAGCAGTTCTTC. This encodes CAWSWASGLYNEQFF.

The rearrangement links TRBV29-1 to TRBJ1-2; no clear D gene. Trimming removed 5 bases at V and 3 bases at J, with 7 bases between. The length of the CDR3 is 11 residues. Germline CDR1 SQVTM, CDR2 ANQGSEA. The CDR3: CSVRIDYGYTF. The CDR3 bases are TGCAGCGTTCGTATAGACTATGGCTACACCTTC.

The rearrangement uses TRBV29-1 and TRBJ1-2; TRBD1 agrees at 10 bases. CDR1 and CDR2 from the germline V gene are SQVTM and ANQGSEA. This CDR3 contains 13 residues. J lost 7 bases, V lost 6 bases, and 8 bases had no gene match. The DNA for the CDR3 is TGCAGCGTCGGGGGACAGGGGATAGGTGGCTACACCTTC. Protein sequence: CSVGGQGIGGYTF. The entire variable domain, with the rest obtained from reference TRBV29-1 and TRBJ1-2, is as follows: SAVISQKPSRDICQRGTSLTIQCQVDSQVTMMFWYRQQPGQSLTLIATANQGSEATYESGFVIDKFPISRPNLTFSTLTVSNMSPEDSSIYLCSVGGQGIGGYTFGSGTRLTVV.

The chain has TRBV29-1 and TRBJ1-1; D is unresolved. V dropped 6 bases and J dropped 1 base, with 9 bases sitting between them. The germline CDR1 and CDR2 sequences are SQVTM and ANQGSEA. The CDR3 length is 12 residues. The CDR3 nucleotides are TGCAGCGTAACCGAGGGGAACACTGAAGCTTTCTTT. It encodes CSVTEGNTEAFF.

The rearrangement uses TRBV5-4 and TRBJ2-3; 10 nucleotides align to TRBD2. V lost 4 bases and J lost 1; bases outside the gene matches: 0. The CDR3 is 14 amino acids. CDR1 is SGHNT and CDR2 is YYREEE in the germline V gene (reference sequence). The CDR3 DNA reads as TGTGCCAGCAGCACTAGCGGGGGCACAGATACGCAGTATTTT. Translated, it gives CASSTSGGTDTQYF.

The rearrangement joins TRBV6-1 to TRBJ2-3, with TRBD2 matching 8 bases. The germline V gene has CDR1 MNHNS and CDR2 SASEGT. V shed 4 bases, J shed 1 base, and the junction held 7 bases outside the gene matches. The length of the CDR3 is 16 residues. The CDR3 reads CASSASSAGGTDTQYF. DNA of the CDR3: TGTGCCAGCAGTGCCTCATCAGCGGGGGGCACAGATACGCAGTATTTT.

The chain uses TRBV29-1 and TRBJ2-5; D call uncertain. The CDR3 covers 12 residues. V lost 4 bases to trimming and J lost 4 bases, with 10 bases between them. CDR1 is SQVTM and CDR2 is ANQGSEA in the germline V gene. The CDR3 DNA is TGCAGCGTTGCTGGGGTATCAGAGACCCAGTACTTC. This encodes CSVAGVSETQYF.

This clone was counted between two and nine times. V is TRBV20-1 and J is TRBJ2-3, with a weak D call TRBD2 (6 bases). V was cut by 7 bases and J by 5 bases, with 10 bases left in between. The CDR3 length is 11 residues. The germline gives CDR1 DFQATT, CDR2 SNEGSKA (reference sequence). CDR3 bases: TGCAGTGGCGGGGCTGGAGATACGCAGTATTTT. It codes for CSGGAGDTQYF.